This passage covers 29 T cell receptor beta chains from one sample sequenced in a study of T-cell memory formation after mild COVID-19. TCRdb recomputed calls from the 5' RACE reads with MiXCR, one row per CDR3 protein. The data show 5,000 or so distinct CDR3 sequences, 44% seen once. Source material: PBMCs or a T cell subset sorted from them (not recorded which). The origin of the receptors is an adult who had mild COVID-19 (a few samples of this study predate the infection). Cell type and time point are not known.

The rearrangement links TRBV6-4 to TRBJ2-3, with 10 bases identical to TRBD1. With 0 bases clipped from V and 4 bases from J, the junction kept 1 base outside the gene matches. Germline V gives CDR1 MRHNA, CDR2 SNTAGT. There are 15 residues in the CDR3. CDR3 DNA: TGTGCCAGCAGTGACTCGACAGGGGGCGCAGATACGCAGTATTTT. Translation: CASSDSTGGADTQYF.

The chain joins TRBV7-2 to TRBJ2-3; tentative D call: TRBD1 (6 bases). CDR1 and CDR2 from the germline V gene are SGHTA and FQGNSA. The CDR3 length is 16 residues. V was trimmed by 0 bases and J by 0 bases, leaving 10 bases between them. The CDR3 nucleotides read TGTGCCAGCAGCTTAGCGGGGGCGGCTAGCACAGATACGCAGTATTTT. Protein product: CASSLAGAASTDTQYF.

This clonotype is labeled medium-sized. The chain joins TRBV23-1 to TRBJ2-4; tentatively, D is TRBD2 (6 bases). TRBV23-1 belongs to the ORF category, with a function that is uncertain. The CDR3 consists of 12 residues. V was cut by 6 bases and J by 4 bases, with 7 bases left in between. The CDR3 DNA reads TGCGCCAGCAGGGAGGGGAAAAACATTCAGTACTTC. Its translation: CASREGKNIQYF.

Within the sample, this clonotype is medium-sized. This chain links TRBV12-3 or TRBV12-4 with TRBJ2-2, with a weak D call TRBD2 (5 bases). This CDR3 is 15 amino acids long. V was pared by 6 bases and J by 0 bases, with 11 bases between. CDR3 loop: CASRRGQTNTGELFF. The CDR3 DNA is TGTGCCAGCAGGCGCGGGCAGACGAACACCGGGGAGCTGTTTTTT.

This clonotype ranks as large. V and J are TRBV4-1 and TRBJ2-2; the D is unclear. Germline V gene sequence: CDR1 MGHRA, CDR2 YSYEKL. Trimming removed 5 bases from V and 2 bases from J, with 15 bases in between. The CDR3 runs to 16 residues. The CDR3 spells CASSGLSGTNTGELFF. Here the CDR3 DNA reads TGCGCCAGCAGCGGGCTCTCGGGCACCAACACCGGGGAGCTGTTTTTT.

By sample share, this clonotype is medium-sized. The chain is built from TRBV12-3 or TRBV12-4 and TRBJ2-1, with TRBD2 matching 7 bases. J lost 7 bases, V lost 3 bases, and 3 bases had no gene match. The CDR3 loop spans 13 amino acids. This chain's CDR3 is CASSLWGGNEQFF. Here the CDR3 DNA reads TGTGCCAGCAGTTTGTGGGGGGGGAATGAGCAGTTCTTC.

In this sample, this clonotype is medium-sized. The rearrangement joins TRBV7-9 to TRBJ1-3, with 7 bases aligning to TRBD1. With 5 bases clipped from V and 2 bases from J, the junction kept 3 bases outside the gene matches. The V gene's germline CDR1 is SEHNR and CDR2 FQNEAQ (reference sequence). The CDR3 contains 14 residues. The CDR3 DNA reads TGTGCCAGCAGCCGTACAGGGGCTGGAAACACCATATATTTT. Residues: CASSRTGAGNTIYF.

This clonotype was recorded only once. The gene calls are TRBV4-1 and TRBJ2-3; TRBD1 matches 8 bases. Looked up from germline, CDR1 is MGHRA and CDR2 is YSYEKL. Losses at the gene ends were 4 bases for V and 6 bases for J; bases not matched to a gene: 12. This CDR3 contains 16 residues. The CDR3 loop is CASSPEPGGLPDTQYF. In nucleotides, the CDR3 is TGCGCCAGCAGCCCCGAGCCAGGGGGCCTCCCGGATACGCAGTATTTT.

Judged by abundance, this clonotype is medium-sized (0.01 to 0.1%). The V gene is TRBV7-8, the J gene TRBJ2-1; D tentatively reads TRBD1 or TRBD2 (5 bases each). The CDR3 sequence is 11 residues long. Germline CDR1 and CDR2: SGHVS and FQNEAQ. Trimming took 4 bases from V and 15 from J, leaving 13 bases between them. In DNA, the CDR3 is TGTGCCAGCAGCTCCCCGGGACGGCCGTTCTTC. Encoded protein: CASSSPGRPFF.

V is TRBV2 and J is TRBJ2-1, with 7 bases fitting TRBD2. This CDR3 is built from 14 residues. Germline CDR1 SNHLY, CDR2 FYNNEI. J gave up 4 bases and V 4 bases, and 4 bases lay outside the gene matches. The CDR3 loop is CASSVGLVYNEQFF. In DNA, the CDR3 is TGTGCCAGCAGTGTAGGACTAGTATACAATGAGCAGTTCTTC.

This clonotype is deemed medium-sized. The chain links TRBV5-4 to TRBJ2-5, with D hard to call. CDR3 size: 11 residues. Germline CDR1 and CDR2: SGHNT and YYREEE (reference sequence). Trimming shortened V by 1 base and J by 5 bases, and 3 bases separated the two germline ends. The CDR3 sequence is CASSLRETQYF. The DNA of the CDR3 is TGTGCCAGCAGCTTGCGGGAGACCCAGTACTTC.

Relative to its sample, this clonotype is medium-sized. CDR3 sequence reads: CASSTRYNEQFF. In nucleotides, the CDR3 is TGTGCCAGCAGCACCCGCTACAATGAGCAGTTCTTC. The chain couples TRBV7-9 to TRBJ2-1; no firm D call. The CDR3 sequence is 12 residues long. Trimming cost V 5 bases and J 3 bases, with 5 bases left between them. Germline CDR1 SEHNR, CDR2 FQNEAQ (reference sequence).

The chain joins TRBV6-2 or TRBV6-3 to TRBJ1-1; perhaps TRBD1 as D (6 bases). The germline V gene has CDR1 MNHEY and CDR2 SVGEGT. The length of the CDR3 is 16 residues. V shed 5 bases and J shed 6 bases, with 22 bases lying between them. The CDR3 loop is CASSTQTGTPAPEAFF. The CDR3 bases are TGTGCCAGCAGTACCCAAACCGGGACACCCGCGCCTGAAGCTTTCTTT.

In its sample, this clonotype is medium-sized. The chain joins TRBV6-2 or TRBV6-3 to TRBJ1-5, with a weak D call TRBD1 (5 bases). Germline CDR1 is MNHEY and CDR2 is SVGEGT. This CDR3 region has 14 residues. V was pared by 6 bases and J by 7 bases, with 16 bases between. The CDR3 coding sequence is TGTGCCAGCAGCCGTGACGGGGGGTCCCAGCCCCAGCATTTT. Protein sequence: CASSRDGGSQPQHF.

The V gene is TRBV30, the J gene TRBJ2-1; 7 bases map to TRBD2. Germline loops: CDR1 GTSNPN, CDR2 SVGIG (reference sequence). Trimming at V came to 4 bases and at J to 8 bases, leaving 11 bases not matched to a gene. This CDR3 is built from 14 residues. As DNA, the CDR3 is TGTGCCTGGAAGTCGGGAGGTCCTTGGGATGAGCAGTTCTTC. This translates into CAWKSGGPWDEQFF. Variable domain in full (rest from reference TRBV30 and TRBJ2-1): SQTIHQWPATLVQPVGSPLSLECTVEGTSNPNLYWYRQAAGRGLQLLFYSVGIGQISSEVPQNLSASRPQDRQFILSSKKLLLSDSGFYLCAWKSGGPWDEQFFGPGTRLTVL.

J is TRBJ2-3 and V is TRBV7-2, with D possibly being TRBD1 or TRBD2 (5 bases each). Germline V gene lookup returns CDR1 SGHTA and CDR2 FQGNSA. Trimming shortened V by 8 bases and J by 4 bases, and 13 bases separated the two germline ends. This CDR3 contains 13 residues. This CDR3 is CASAPGAPDTQYF. The CDR3 DNA reads as TGTGCCAGCGCTCCCGGGGCCCCAGATACGCAGTATTTT.

The sample holds a few counts of this clonotype. The rearrangement links TRBV5-1 to TRBJ2-1; 7 bases map to TRBD2. With 0 bases clipped from V and 6 bases from J, the junction kept 0 bases outside the gene matches. Per the germline V gene, CDR1 is SGHRS and CDR2 is YFSETQ. This CDR3 region has 13 residues. CDR3 sequence: CASSLGLANEQFF. Written as DNA, the CDR3 is TGCGCCAGCAGCTTGGGACTAGCCAATGAGCAGTTCTTC.

In this sample, this clonotype is medium-sized. The CDR3 coding sequence is TGTGCCAGCAGAGGGAGGCGACTAGCCCACAATGAGCAGTTCTTC. Residues: CASRGRRLAHNEQFF. The V call is TRBV6-2 or TRBV6-3, the J call TRBJ2-1; 7 bases fit TRBD2. V shed 6 bases and J 5 bases; nucleotides not matched to a gene: 10. Germline V gene sequence: CDR1 MNHEY, CDR2 SVGEGT. The CDR3 runs to 15 residues.

This clonotype is classed as large (0.1 to 1%). This chain uses TRBV5-5 with TRBJ1-6; no definite D call. Per germline, CDR1 SGHKS and CDR2 YYEKEE (reference sequence). V was clipped by 2 bases and J by 8 bases, with 11 bases between them. CDR3 length equals 14 residues. CDR3 nucleotides: TGTGCCAGCAGCTTTTGGTTGGGCGATTCACCCCTCCACTTT. It translates to CASSFWLGDSPLHF.

V is TRBV25-1 and J is TRBJ2-5, with D possibly matching TRBD1 (5 bases). Germline CDR1 and CDR2: MGHDK and SYGVNS. Between the trimmed V and J ends, which lost 7 bases and 3 bases, there was a span of 12 bases. The CDR3 runs to 13 residues. CDR3 sequence reads: CASTQGGEETQYF. The CDR3 DNA is TGTGCCAGCACGCAGGGTGGGGAAGAGACCCAGTACTTC. The whole variable domain, filled in from reference TRBV25-1 and TRBJ2-5, reads EADIYQTPRYLVIGTGKKITLECSQTMGHDKMYWYQQDPGMELHLIHYSYGVNSTEKGDLSSESTVSRIRTEHFPLTLESARPSHTSQYLCASTQGGEETQYFGPGTRLLVL.

The chain has TRBV6-5 and TRBJ2-7; no clear D gene. Germline V lookup: CDR1 MNHEY, CDR2 SVGAGI. Trimming took off 5 bases at V and 1 base at J, with 9 bases between the two ends. The CDR3 covers 13 residues. The CDR3: CASSRSGSYEQYV. The CDR3 nucleotides read TGTGCCAGCAGTCGATCCGGGTCCTACGAGCAGTACGTC.

Relative to its sample, this clonotype is medium-sized (0.01 to 0.1%). The V gene is TRBV7-2, the J gene TRBJ1-2; TRBD1 matches 9 bases. Germline CDR1 and CDR2: SGHTA and FQGNSA. The ends lost 5 bases at V and 3 bases at J; junction bases unmatched: 7. CDR3 length: 15 residues. The CDR3 sequence: CASSARGTGHYGYTF. DNA of the CDR3: TGTGCCAGCAGCGCTCGCGGGACAGGGCACTATGGCTACACCTTC.

The CDR3 loop reads CASSLKGRSYEQYF. CDR3 bases: TGTGCCAGCAGTTTAAAGGGGCGCTCCTACGAGCAGTACTTC. The V and J genes are TRBV12-3 or TRBV12-4 and TRBJ2-7, with D perhaps matching TRBD1 (5 bases). This CDR3 contains 14 residues. V was trimmed by 2 bases and J by 0 bases, leaving 8 bases between them.

Within the sample, this clonotype is medium-sized. The rearrangement links TRBV12-3 or TRBV12-4 to TRBJ2-7, with TRBD1 identical over 8 bases. The trim removed 3 bases at V and 5 bases at J, leaving 0 bases unmatched. The CDR3 spans 12 residues. CDR3 amino acids: CASSLDRDEQYF. The CDR3 DNA reads TGTGCCAGCAGTTTGGACAGGGACGAGCAGTACTTC.

This clonotype was detected many times. V is TRBV20-1 and J is TRBJ2-7; D remains ambiguous. Germline V gene sequence: CDR1 DFQATT, CDR2 SNEGSKA (reference sequence). The CDR3 extends over 12 amino acids. In DNA, the CDR3 is TGCAGTGCCAGAGGCGTAGGCGACGAGCAGTACGTC. It codes for CSARGVGDEQYV.

This clonotype is medium-sized by share. For the CDR3, the DNA is TGTGCCAGCAGTTTCGTCGGGGTGAACACTGAAGCTTTCTTT. This sequence encodes CASSFVGVNTEAFF. This chain links TRBV27 with TRBJ1-1; no clear D. Per the germline V gene, CDR1 is MNHEY and CDR2 is SMNVEV (reference sequence). The CDR3 has 14 residues. Trimming removed 3 bases at V and 0 bases at J, with 8 bases between.

By proportion, this clonotype is medium-sized. V and J are TRBV6-1 and TRBJ2-5; 10 nucleotides line up with TRBD2. CDR3 length: 13 amino acids. V was clipped by 10 bases and J by 1 base; unmatched bases: 3. Germline V gives CDR1 MNHNS, CDR2 SASEGT. The CDR3 sequence is CAIRTSGQETQYF. The CDR3 DNA reads as TGTGCCATCAGGACTAGCGGCCAAGAGACCCAGTACTTC.

The chain carries TRBV19 and TRBJ1-1; TRBD1 matches at 9 bases. Germline trimming cut 7 bases from V and 10 bases from J; bases unmatched to any gene: 19. The CDR3 has 16 residues. The germline V gene encodes CDR1 LNHDA and CDR2 SQIVND (reference sequence). The CDR3 is CASIGTGSRVSGGAFF. The CDR3 nucleotides read TGTGCCAGTATCGGGACAGGGTCTCGAGTATCAGGGGGAGCTTTCTTT.

The rearrangement joins TRBV6-5 to TRBJ1-1, with D hard to call. CDR1 is MNHEY, CDR2 SVGAGI, per germline. The CDR3 runs 13 residues. V gave up 2 bases and J gave up 5 bases, with 9 bases separating them. Here the CDR3 reads CASSYRPETEAFF. CDR3 bases: TGTGCCAGCAGTTACCGTCCGGAGACTGAAGCTTTCTTT.